This T cell receptor (beta chain) stems from a study of regulatory T cells in long-lasting Graves disease. In germline, CDR1 is MNHNS, CDR2 SASEGT. V was pared by 8 bases and J by 2 bases, with 16 bases between. The CDR3 spans 14 residues. Sample time point: newly diagnosed GD, antithyroid drugs for less than 3 months. Scientists built the TCR library using RNA that was extracted from PBMCs. Graves' disease diagnoses used American Thyroid Association guidelines. Building of the TCR beta libraries involved iRepertoire HTBI primers and Arm-PCR of CDR3 regions. The authors' processing: About 60 TRBV and 14 TRBJ segments were identified across samples. TCRdb passed the multiplex PCR reads through MiXCR, listing each CDR3 protein once. TCRdb, not the original authors, processed these V and J calls. The sample has roughly 500,000 distinct CDR3 sequences; about 12% are singletons. These data also formed part of another study, on T cells in Graves' hyperthyroidism and ophthalmopathy. This second report adds: The HTBI primer set drove a first-round RT-PCR of the TCR CDR3. Among thyroid clonotypes expanded above 0.001, most also appeared in blood.

Here the sequenced sample was peripheral blood mononuclear cells (PBMCs), taken at new diagnosis, from a patient treated with antithyroid drugs. The chain is built from TRBV6-1 and TRBJ2-7; D ambiguous. This TCR was recovered from a woman in her twenties or thirties with Graves disease. The CDR3 DNA sequence: TGTGCCAGCCGACCGGGCACGACGGCCTACGAGCAGTACTTC. Protein product: CASRPGTTAYEQYF.